What follows is one T cell receptor beta chain and its context. CDR1 LGHNA and CDR2 YSLEER come from the germline V gene. The CDR3 has 19 residues. J was trimmed by 0 bases and V by 0 bases; bases with no gene match: 8. These data are taken from a study of T cell changes during pregnancy in multiple sclerosis. The protocol was immunoSEQ multiplex PCR, while the TCRdb copy is restricted to in-frame clones and leaves out a portion. The repertoire includes approximately 93,000 clones, approximately 90% of them detected once, and more than 1.5% sits in the top ten. This receptor was obtained from a female donor in good health, enrolled as a control in a pregnancy study. Sample: peripheral blood, taken in the first trimester of pregnancy. The V call is TRBV4-3, the J call TRBJ1-1; 12 bases are shared with TRBD1. The CDR3, as DNA: TGCGCCAGCAGCCAAGATCCCATGGGACAGGGGGCTATGAACACTGAAGCTTTCTTT. It yields the protein CASSQDPMGQGAMNTEAFF.